This TCR beta chain was sequenced for a study of shared T cell receptors in the human thymus. The method was immunoSEQ multiplex PCR; TCRdb's version includes in-frame clones alone and lacks a portion of them. The table lists 630,000 or so clones, 70% to 90% of them singletons. Germline V lookup: CDR1 DFQATT, CDR2 SNEGSKA (reference sequence). V shed 7 bases and J shed 4 bases, with 7 bases lying between them. The CDR3 runs 10 residues. These data also featured in a second study, about human thymus T cells.

The sample consisted of thymocytes. The chain carries TRBV20-1 and TRBJ1-2; D remains ambiguous. This TCR came from a boy less than two years old with a congenital heart defect. CDR3 nucleotide sequence: TGCAGTGTTGAGGCCTATGGCTACACCTTC. This sequence encodes CSVEAYGYTF.